This TCR beta chain was retrieved from a study of T cells in women clearing cervical HPV infection. Study-level information: Case blood drawn at lesion detection; control blood after infection cleared. With HLA typing for only a few women, HLA confounding remains possible. Whole-study results and caveats: A classifier using richness and V gene abundances reached an AUC of more than 0.8. Cases carried less TRBV6-7 than controls: about 0.1% versus 0.15%.

As concerns this clone: Antigen: not known. The sequenced fragment ends 3 residues before the CDR3 boundary, so the rest is inferred from the germline J gene.

Profiled with immunoSEQ multiplex PCR; TCRdb holds only in-frame clones, not every one. Recorded for this sample: nearly 35,000 clones. Deletions cut 3 bases from V and 0 bases from J, with 13 bases between. The CDR3 length is 16 residues. Germline lookup yields CDR1 SGHRS and CDR2 YFSETQ. The chain couples TRBV5-1 to TRBJ1-3; a weak D match, TRBD1 (5 bases). The clonotype originates from a woman aged 18 to 75 with a cervical HPV16 infection that either progressed to CIN3+ or cleared (not recorded which). The sample taken for sequencing was blood buffy coat. The CDR3: CASSSGGIYSGNTIYF. The part of the CDR3 DNA that was read is TGCGCCAGCAGCTCGGGGGGGATTTACTCTGGAAACACC.